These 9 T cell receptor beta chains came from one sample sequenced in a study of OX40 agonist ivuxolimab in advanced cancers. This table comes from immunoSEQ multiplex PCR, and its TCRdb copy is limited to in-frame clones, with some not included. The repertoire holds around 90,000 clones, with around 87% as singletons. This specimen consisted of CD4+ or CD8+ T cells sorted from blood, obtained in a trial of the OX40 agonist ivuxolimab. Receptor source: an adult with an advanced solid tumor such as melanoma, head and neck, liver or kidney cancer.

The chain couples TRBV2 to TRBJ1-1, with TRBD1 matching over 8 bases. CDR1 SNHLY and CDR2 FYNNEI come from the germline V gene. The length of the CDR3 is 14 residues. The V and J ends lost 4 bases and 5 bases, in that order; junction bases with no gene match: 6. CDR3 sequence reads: CASSARRGRTEAFF. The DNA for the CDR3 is TGTGCCAGCAGTGCCCGCAGGGGGCGGACTGAAGCTTTCTTT.

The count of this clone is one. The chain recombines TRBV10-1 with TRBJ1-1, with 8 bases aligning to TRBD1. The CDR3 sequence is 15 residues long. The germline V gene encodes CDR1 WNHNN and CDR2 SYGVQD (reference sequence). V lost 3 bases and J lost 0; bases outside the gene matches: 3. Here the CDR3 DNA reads TGCGCCAGCAGTGACGGACAGGGTATGAACACTGAAGCTTTCTTT. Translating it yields CASSDGQGMNTEAFF.

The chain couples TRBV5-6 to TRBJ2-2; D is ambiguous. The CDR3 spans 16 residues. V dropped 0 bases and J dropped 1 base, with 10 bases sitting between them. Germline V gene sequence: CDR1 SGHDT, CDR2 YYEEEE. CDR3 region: CASSLGSLKNTGELFF. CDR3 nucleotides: TGTGCCAGCAGCTTGGGAAGTCTTAAGAACACCGGGGAGCTGTTTTTT.

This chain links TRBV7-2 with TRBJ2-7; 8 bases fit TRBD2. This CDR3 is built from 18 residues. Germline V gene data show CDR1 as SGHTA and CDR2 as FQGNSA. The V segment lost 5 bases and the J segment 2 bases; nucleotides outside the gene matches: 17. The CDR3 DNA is TGTGCCAGCAGCCTAGGGCCAAGTGATAGCGGGGCGGCCTACGAGCAGTACTTC. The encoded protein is CASSLGPSDSGAAYEQYF.

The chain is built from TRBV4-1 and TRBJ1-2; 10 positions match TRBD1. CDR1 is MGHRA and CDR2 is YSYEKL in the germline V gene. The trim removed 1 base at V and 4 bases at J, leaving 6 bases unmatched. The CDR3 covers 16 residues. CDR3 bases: TGCGCCAGCAGCCAAGTCGTTGGACAGGGGGTCTATGGCTACACCTTC. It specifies CASSQVVGQGVYGYTF.

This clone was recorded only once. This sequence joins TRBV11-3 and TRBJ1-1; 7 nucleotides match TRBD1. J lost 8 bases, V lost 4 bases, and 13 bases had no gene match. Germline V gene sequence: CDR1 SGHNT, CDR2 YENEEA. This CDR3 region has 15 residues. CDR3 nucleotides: TGTGCCAGCAGCTACCCCGGGACAGCGGCCCGAGAAGCTTTCTTT. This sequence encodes CASSYPGTAAREAFF.

DNA of the CDR3: TGCGCCAGCAGCTTGGATCGGGGGGCCAGGGCTGAAGCTTTCTTT. It is translated as CASSLDRGARAEAFF. The chain couples TRBV5-1 to TRBJ1-1, with D maybe TRBD1 (6 bases). This CDR3 has 15 residues. Germline-derived CDR1 and CDR2 are SGHRS and YFSETQ. V shed 0 bases and J shed 6 bases, with 15 bases lying between them.

CDR3 residues: CASSFAEGGTEAFF. The DNA of the CDR3 is TGTGCCAGCAGCTTCGCTGAGGGGGGTACTGAAGCTTTCTTT. The gene calls are TRBV5-6 and TRBJ1-1; maybe TRBD1 (6 bases). Trimming pared 2 bases from V and 5 bases from J, leaving 13 bases between. Germline V lookup: CDR1 SGHDT, CDR2 YYEEEE. CDR3 size: 14 residues.

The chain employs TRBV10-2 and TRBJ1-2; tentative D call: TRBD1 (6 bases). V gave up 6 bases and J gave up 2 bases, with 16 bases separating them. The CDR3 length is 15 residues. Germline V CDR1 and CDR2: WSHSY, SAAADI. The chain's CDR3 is CASRATTGANYGYTF. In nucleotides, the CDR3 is TGCGCCAGCAGGGCGACGACAGGCGCGAACTATGGCTACACCTTC.